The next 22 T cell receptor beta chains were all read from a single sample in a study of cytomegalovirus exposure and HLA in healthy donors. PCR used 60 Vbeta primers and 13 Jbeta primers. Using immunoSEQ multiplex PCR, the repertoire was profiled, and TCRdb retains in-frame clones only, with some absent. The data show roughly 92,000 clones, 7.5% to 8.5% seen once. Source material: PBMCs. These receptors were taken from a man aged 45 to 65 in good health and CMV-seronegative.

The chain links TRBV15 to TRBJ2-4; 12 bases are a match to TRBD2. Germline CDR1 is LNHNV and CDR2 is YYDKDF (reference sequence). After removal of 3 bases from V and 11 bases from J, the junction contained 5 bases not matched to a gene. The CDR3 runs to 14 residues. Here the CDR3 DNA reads TGTGCCACCAGCAGTCCTCGACTAGCGGGGGTTCAGTACTTC. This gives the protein CATSSPRLAGVQYF.

The CDR3 region has the DNA TGTGCCAGCAGTGAGGTCGGGGGGGCTTCCTACAATGAGCAGTTCTTC. Protein sequence: CASSEVGGASYNEQFF. This rearrangement joins TRBV25-1 to TRBJ2-1, with TRBD2 matching 8 bases. V lost 3 bases, J lost 1 base, and 5 bases stayed unmatched. CDR3 length: 16 amino acids. Germline V gene data show CDR1 as MGHDK and CDR2 as SYGVNS.

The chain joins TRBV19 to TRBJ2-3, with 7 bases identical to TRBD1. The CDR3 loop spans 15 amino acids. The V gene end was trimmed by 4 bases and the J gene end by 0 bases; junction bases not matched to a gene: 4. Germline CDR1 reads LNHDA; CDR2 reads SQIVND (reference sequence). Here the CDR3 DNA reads TGTGCCAGTAGTAGGACAGGCGCTAGCACAGATACGCAGTATTTT. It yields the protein CASSRTGASTDTQYF.

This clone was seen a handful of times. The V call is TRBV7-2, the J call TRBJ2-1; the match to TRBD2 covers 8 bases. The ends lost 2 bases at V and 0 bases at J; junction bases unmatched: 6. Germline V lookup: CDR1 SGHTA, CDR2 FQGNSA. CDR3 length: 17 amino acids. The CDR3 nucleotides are TGTGCCAGCAGCTTAAGTAGCGGGATGTACTCCTACAATGAGCAGTTCTTC. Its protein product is CASSLSSGMYSYNEQFF.

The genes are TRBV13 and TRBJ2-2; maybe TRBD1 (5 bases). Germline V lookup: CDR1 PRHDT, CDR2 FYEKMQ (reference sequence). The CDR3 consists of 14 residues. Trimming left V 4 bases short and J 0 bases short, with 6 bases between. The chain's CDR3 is CASSWGANTGELFF. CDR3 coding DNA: TGTGCCAGCAGCTGGGGCGCGAACACCGGGGAGCTGTTTTTT.

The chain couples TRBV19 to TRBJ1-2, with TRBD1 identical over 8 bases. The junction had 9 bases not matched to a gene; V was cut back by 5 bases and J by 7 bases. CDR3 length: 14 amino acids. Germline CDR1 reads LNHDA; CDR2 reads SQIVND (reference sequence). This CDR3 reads CASSPLDRAGGYTF. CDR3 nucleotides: TGTGCCAGTAGTCCACTGGACAGGGCGGGTGGCTACACCTTC.

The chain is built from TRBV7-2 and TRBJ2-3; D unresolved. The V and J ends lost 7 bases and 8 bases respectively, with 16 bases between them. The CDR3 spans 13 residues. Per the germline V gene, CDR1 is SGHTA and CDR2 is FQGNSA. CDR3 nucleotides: TGTGCCAGCACCCCTAGGCGAGGAGTTACGCAGTATTTT. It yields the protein CASTPRRGVTQYF. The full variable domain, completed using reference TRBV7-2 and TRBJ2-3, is GAGVSQSPSNKVTEKGKDVELRCDPISGHTALYWYRQSLGQGLEFLIYFQGNSAPDKSGLPSDRFSAERTGGSVSTLTIQRTQQEDSAVYLCASTPRRGVTQYFGPGTRLTVL.

CDR3 DNA: TGTGCCAGCTCACTTAGGAGGGTCGATGAAGCTTTCTTT. This sequence encodes CASSLRRVDEAFF. The V call is TRBV18, the J call TRBJ1-1, with D unclear. Trimming took 4 bases from V and 7 from J, leaving 13 bases between them. The CDR3 totals 13 residues. Per germline, CDR1 KGHSH and CDR2 LQKENI.

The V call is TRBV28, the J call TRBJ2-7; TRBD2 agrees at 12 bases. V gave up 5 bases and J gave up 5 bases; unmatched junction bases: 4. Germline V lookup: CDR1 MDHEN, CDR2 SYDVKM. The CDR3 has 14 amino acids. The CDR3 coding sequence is TGTGCCAGCAGTAGACTAGCGGGAGTCAACGAGCAGTACTTC. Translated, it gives CASSRLAGVNEQYF. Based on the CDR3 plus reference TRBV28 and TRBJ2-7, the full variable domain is DVKVTQSSRYLVKRTGEKVFLECVQDMDHENMFWYRQDPGLGLRLIYFSYDVKMKEKGDIPEGYSVSREKKERFSLILESASTNQTSMYLCASSRLAGVNEQYFGPGTRLTVT.

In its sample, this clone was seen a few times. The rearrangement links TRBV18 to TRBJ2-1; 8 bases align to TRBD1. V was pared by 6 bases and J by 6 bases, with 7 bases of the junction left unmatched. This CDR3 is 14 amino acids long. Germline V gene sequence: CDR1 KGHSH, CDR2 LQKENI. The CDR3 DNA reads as TGTGCCAGCTCCCGAGGACAGGGAGGCAATGAGCAGTTCTTC. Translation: CASSRGQGGNEQFF.

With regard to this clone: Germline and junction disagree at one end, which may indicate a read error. The CDR3: CASSQVAGAGELFF. CDR3 nucleotide sequence: TGCGCCAGCAGTCAAGTAGCGGGGGCCGGGGAGCTGTTTTTT. The genes are TRBV4-1 and TRBJ2-2, with 9 bases identical to TRBD2. Germline-derived CDR1 and CDR2 are MGHRA and YSYEKL. The CDR3 loop spans 14 amino acids.

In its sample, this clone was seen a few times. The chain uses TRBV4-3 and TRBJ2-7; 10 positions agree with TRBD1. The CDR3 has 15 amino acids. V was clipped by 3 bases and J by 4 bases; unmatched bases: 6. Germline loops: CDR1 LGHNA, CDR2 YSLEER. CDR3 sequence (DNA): TGCGCCAGCAGCCACGGGACAGGGGAGCTATACGAGCAGTACTTC. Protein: CASSHGTGELYEQYF.

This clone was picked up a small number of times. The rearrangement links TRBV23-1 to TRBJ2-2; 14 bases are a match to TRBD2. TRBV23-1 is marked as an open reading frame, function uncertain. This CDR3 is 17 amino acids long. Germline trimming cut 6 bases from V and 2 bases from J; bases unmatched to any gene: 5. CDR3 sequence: CASSGGTSGSNTGELFF. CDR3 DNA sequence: TGCGCCAGCAGCGGTGGGACTAGCGGGAGCAACACCGGGGAGCTGTTTTTT.

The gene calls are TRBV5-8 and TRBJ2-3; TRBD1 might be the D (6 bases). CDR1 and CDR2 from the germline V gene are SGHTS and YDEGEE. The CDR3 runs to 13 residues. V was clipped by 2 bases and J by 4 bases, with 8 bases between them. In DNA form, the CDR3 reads TGTGCCAGCAGCTTTAGGGGGTCAGATACGCAGTATTTT. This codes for CASSFRGSDTQYF.

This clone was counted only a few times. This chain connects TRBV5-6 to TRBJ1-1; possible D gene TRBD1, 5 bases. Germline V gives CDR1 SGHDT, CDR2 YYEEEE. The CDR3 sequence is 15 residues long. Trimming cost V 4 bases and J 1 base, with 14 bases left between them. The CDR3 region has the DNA TGTGCCAGCAGCGGATGGGCAGGACAGAACACTGAAGCTTTCTTT. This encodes CASSGWAGQNTEAFF.

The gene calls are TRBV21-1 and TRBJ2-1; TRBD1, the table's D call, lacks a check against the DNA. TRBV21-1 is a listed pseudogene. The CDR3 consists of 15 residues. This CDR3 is CASTLNRDVYNEQFF. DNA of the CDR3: TGTGCCAGCACCCTAAACAGGGACGTCTACAATGAGCAGTTCTTC.

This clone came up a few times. CDR3 sequence (DNA): TGTGCCAGCAGTAGGGGAGGTACTGAAGCTTTCTTT. This translates into CASSRGGTEAFF. The V and J genes are TRBV6-5 and TRBJ1-1; maybe TRBD1 (5 bases). The V gene's germline CDR1 is MNHEY and CDR2 SVGAGI. This CDR3 comprises 12 residues. V gave up 5 bases and J gave up 5 bases, with 9 bases separating them.

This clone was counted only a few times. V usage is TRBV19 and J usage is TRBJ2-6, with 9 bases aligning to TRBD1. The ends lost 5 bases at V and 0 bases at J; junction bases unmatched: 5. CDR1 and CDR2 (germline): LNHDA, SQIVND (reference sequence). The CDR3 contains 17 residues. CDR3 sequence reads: CASSPWTGVSGANVLTF. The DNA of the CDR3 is TGTGCCAGTAGTCCGTGGACAGGGGTCTCTGGGGCCAACGTCCTGACTTTC.

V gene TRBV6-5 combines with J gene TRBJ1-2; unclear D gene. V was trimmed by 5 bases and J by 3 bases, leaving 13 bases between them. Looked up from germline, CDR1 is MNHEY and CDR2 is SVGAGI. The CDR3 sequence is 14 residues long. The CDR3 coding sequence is TGTGCCAGCAGTAAGGCCAGCCGGGACTATGGCTACACCTTC. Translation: CASSKASRDYGYTF.

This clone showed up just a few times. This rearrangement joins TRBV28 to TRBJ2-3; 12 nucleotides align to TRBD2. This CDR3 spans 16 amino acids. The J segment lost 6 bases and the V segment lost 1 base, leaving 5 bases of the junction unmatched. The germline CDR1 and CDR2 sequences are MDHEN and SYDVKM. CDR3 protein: CASSLSSGRAGDTQYF. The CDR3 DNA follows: TGTGCCAGCAGTTTATCTAGCGGGAGGGCCGGTGATACGCAGTATTTT.

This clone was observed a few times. The CDR3 coding sequence is TGTGCCAGCAGTTATCAAGCCGGGACTACTAAAGATACGCAGTATTTT. This gives the protein CASSYQAGTTKDTQYF. This chain connects TRBV6-6 to TRBJ2-3; 7 bases match TRBD2. This CDR3 comprises 16 residues. J lost 5 bases, V lost 3 bases, and 11 bases had no gene match. CDR1 and CDR2 (germline): MNHNY, SVGAGI (reference sequence).

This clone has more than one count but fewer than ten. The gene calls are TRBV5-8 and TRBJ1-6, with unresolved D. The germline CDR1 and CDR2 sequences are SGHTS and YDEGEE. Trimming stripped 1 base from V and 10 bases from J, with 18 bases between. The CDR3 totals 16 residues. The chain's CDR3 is CASSLYGVLGESPLHF. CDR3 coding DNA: TGTGCCAGCAGCTTGTATGGGGTCCTCGGGGAATCACCCCTCCACTTT.